The sequence of this T cell receptor beta chain was determined in a study of regulatory T cells in long-lasting Graves disease. Sample time point: newly diagnosed GD, antithyroid drugs for less than 3 months. Generation of the TCR library employed RNA extracted from PBMCs. This clonotype was recorded at least ten times. iRepertoire HTBI primers and Arm-PCR of CDR3 regions built TCR beta libraries. TCRdb redid the calling of the multiplex PCR reads with MiXCR, one entry per CDR3 protein. The table shows around 320,000 distinct CDR3 sequences, with approximately 15% occurring only once. In addition, the sample was reused for a study of T cells in Graves' hyperthyroidism and ophthalmopathy.

Sequencing used peripheral blood mononuclear cells (PBMCs), obtained at new diagnosis, from a patient treated with antithyroid drugs. This clonotype originated in a man aged 35 to 55 with Graves disease.

CDR3 bases: TGTGCCAGCCAGAGTGAAAAACTGTTTTTT. Residues: CASQSEKLFF. V and J are TRBV28 and TRBJ1-4; D gene uncertain. CDR3 length equals 10 residues. Germline values: CDR1 MDHEN, CDR2 SYDVKM. V was shortened by 8 bases and J by 7 bases, with 5 bases between the two germline ends.